This TCR beta chain emerged from a study of cytomegalovirus exposure and HLA in healthy donors. General study results and limits: Donors were assumed by presence/absence analyses to have roughly uniform sequencing depth. Some V segments (TRBV6-2 and TRBV6-3 among them) were excluded as indistinguishable. It was likely that a cluster of highly shared sequence variants was a sequencing artifact.

The length of the CDR3 is 15 residues. Germline assignment: CDR1 SGHVS and CDR2 FNYEAQ. Trimming left V 1 base short and J 6 bases short, with 12 bases between. Sampled while nominally healthy, donors likely had unrecorded immune exposures. A multiplex PCR was run with 60 Vbeta primers and 13 Jbeta primers. Profiling relied on immunoSEQ multiplex PCR, and the TCRdb table lists in-frame clones only, not all of them. The sample lists 90,000 to 120,000 clones, 65% to 80% seen once, with around 4% in the top ten. This clone was detected only once. Its specificity is unknown. The chain is built from TRBV7-6 and TRBJ2-2; unclear D gene. This sequence was found in a male donor in good health and CMV-seronegative. Specimen: PBMCs. CDR3 sequence: CASSLDLGRSGELFF. In nucleotides, the CDR3 is TGTGCCAGCAGCTTAGATCTAGGCCGGTCCGGGGAGCTGTTTTTT.